These T cell receptor beta chains were read from a single sample in a study of shared clonotypes between healthy human individuals. Repertoires were generated with immunoSEQ multiplex PCR, while TCRdb's copy carries only in-frame clones and drops some. The table lists millions of clones, around 94% of them singletons. The sequenced sample was naive CD4+ T cells sorted from blood. These receptors were collected from a man younger than 35 in good health. Each CDR3 is given with its conserved first and last residue. D genes are given only for firm matches. Rows may omit the clone size; those that give it use once, few, many or a size class.

>TRBJ1-2|-|TRBV5-1|TRBD1
CASTPEGGQGLSGYTF
TGCGCCAGCACTCCCGAAGGTGGACAGGGTTTGTCTGGCTACACCTTC
>TRBJ2-2|-|TRBV6-1|TRBD1
CASSWTGHTGELFF
TGTGCCAGCAGTTGGACAGGGCATACCGGGGAGCTGTTTTTT
>TRBJ2-3|-|TRBV10-2|-
CASSDPGGGSTDTQYF
TGCGCCAGCAGTGACCCAGGGGGGGGGAGCACAGATACGCAGTATTTT
>TRBJ2-7|-|TRBV15|-
CATSRVLGNYEQYF
TGTGCCACCAGCAGAGTCCTCGGAAACTACGAGCAGTACTTC
>TRBJ2-1|-|TRBV29-1|TRBD2
CSGGAGGSSEQFF
TGCAGCGGGGGAGCGGGAGGTAGCAGTGAGCAGTTCTTC
>TRBJ2-7|-|TRBV5-6|-
CASSSPLDIYEQYF
TGTGCCAGCAGCTCGCCCTTGGATATCTACGAGCAGTACTTC
>TRBJ2-1|-|TRBV5-1|-
CASSLGLYNEQFF
TGCGCCAGCAGCCTGGGGCTTTACAATGAGCAGTTCTTC
>TRBJ1-6|-|TRBV5-1|TRBD1
CASSSGGQGNSPLHF
TGCGCCAGCAGCTCCGGAGGACAGGGTAATTCACCCCTCCACTTT
>TRBJ2-3|-|TRBV21-1|-
CASSRGSGSTDTQYF
TGTGCCAGCAGCAGGGGTAGCGGGAGTACAGATACGCAGTATTTT
>TRBJ1-2|once|TRBV11-2|TRBD1
CASSPRTGGLWGYTF
TGTGCCAGCAGCCCAAGGACAGGGGGCTTATGGGGCTACACCTTC
>TRBJ2-6|-|TRBV7-9|TRBD1
CASSLSAPRTGAGANVLTF
TGTGCCAGCAGCTTATCTGCCCCACGCACAGGGGCTGGGGCCAACGTCCTGACTTTC
>TRBJ1-4|-|TRBV2|-
CASSAGTTNEKLFF
TGTGCCAGCAGTGCGGGAACAACTAATGAAAAACTGTTTTTT
>TRBJ1-4|-|TRBV18|-
CASSPRQTNEKLFF
TGTGCCAGCTCACCACGGCAGACTAATGAAAAACTGTTTTTT
>TRBJ2-3|-|TRBV9|TRBD2
CASSVGPTSGANTDTQYF
TGTGCCAGCAGCGTAGGCCCGACTAGCGGAGCGAACACAGATACGCAGTATTTT
>TRBJ2-2|-|TRBV5-5|-
CASSLPHGTGELFF
TGTGCCAGCAGCCTACCACATGGGACCGGGGAGCTGTTTTTT
>TRBJ2-7|-|TRBV7-9|TRBD2
CASSLTSTGLASHEQYF
TGTGCCAGCAGCTTGACGTCAACGGGACTAGCGAGTCACGAGCAGTACTTC
>TRBJ2-2|-|TRBV4-1|TRBD1
CASRSYRGPNTGELFF
TGCGCCAGCAGGTCCTACAGGGGCCCGAACACCGGGGAGCTGTTTTTT